One sample yielded the 31 T cell receptor beta chains listed below, sequenced in a study of glioma-infiltrating T cells after dendritic cell vaccination (dated by TCRdb to about 2016). Library method: the immunoSEQ multiplex PCR assay. Here the immuneACCESS table is served through TCRdb, limited to in-frame sequences with V and J called. Missing clones are a known gap in these copies; in checked studies unresolved V genes cover under half, and the rest lacks a known reason. For this sample there are roughly 68,000 clones; 75% to 90% appear just once. In total, the top ten clones hold over 8.5% of the sample. The source was blood, collected before dendritic cell vaccination. These receptors all come from a human donor with glioblastoma.

The chain uses TRBV5-1 and TRBJ1-3, with a tentative D call TRBD1 (5 bases). The germline V gene has CDR1 SGHRS and CDR2 YFSETQ. This CDR3 has 16 amino acids. Trimming pared 4 bases from V and 2 bases from J, leaving 16 bases between. CDR3 DNA: TGCGCCAGCAGCCCCCAGGGCCCTGTCGCTGGAAACACCATATATTTT. It yields the protein CASSPQGPVAGNTIYF.

This chain uses TRBV7-9 with TRBJ2-2, with 7 positions matching TRBD1. CDR1 and CDR2 from the germline V gene are SEHNR and FQNEAQ (reference sequence). V was pared by 4 bases and J by 4 bases, with 9 bases of the junction left unmatched. The CDR3 contains 16 residues. CDR3 nucleotides: TGTGCCAGCAGCTCCACAGACAGGGTTTTCACCGGGGAGCTGTTTTTT. Translation gives CASSSTDRVFTGELFF.

The gene calls are TRBV11-2 and TRBJ2-5; 8 bases match TRBD1. The germline V gene encodes CDR1 SGHAT and CDR2 FQNNGV. The CDR3 loop spans 13 amino acids. V lost 8 bases and J lost 5; bases outside the gene matches: 7. This chain's CDR3 is CASGQGLQETQYF. DNA for the CDR3: TGTGCCAGCGGACAGGGTTTACAGGAGACCCAGTACTTC.

This rearrangement joins TRBV13 to TRBJ2-5; unclear D gene. Near its end, the DNA agrees better with TRBJ2-7, so the J call may be wrong. The CDR3 has 12 amino acids. Per the germline V gene, CDR1 is PRHDT and CDR2 is FYEKMQ (reference sequence). The CDR3 DNA sequence: TGTGCCAGCAGCCCTAATACGTACGAGCAGTACTTC. Its translation: CASSPNTYEQYF.

This sequence joins TRBV5-6 and TRBJ2-2; 10 nucleotides line up with TRBD1. In germline, CDR1 is SGHDT, CDR2 YYEEEE. With V trimmed by 4 bases and J by 3 bases, 3 bases remained unmatched. The CDR3 is 15 residues long. As DNA, the CDR3 is TGTGCCAGCAGCCCCGGGACAGGGGACACCGGGGAGCTGTTTTTT. Translation: CASSPGTGDTGELFF.

The gene calls are TRBV29-1 and TRBJ2-3; TRBD2 aligns across 12 bases. V was clipped by 5 bases and J by 4 bases; unmatched bases: 7. The CDR3 is made up of 15 amino acids. CDR1 is SQVTM and CDR2 is ANQGSEA in the germline V gene. The CDR3 loop reads CSVLTSGGQPDTQYF. Here the CDR3 DNA reads TGCAGCGTTCTAACTAGCGGGGGGCAACCAGATACGCAGTATTTT.

There are a few counts of this clone. The V call is TRBV19, the J call TRBJ1-4; maybe TRBD1 (5 bases). Trimming shortened V by 5 bases and J by 2 bases, and 9 bases separated the two germline ends. Per the germline V gene, CDR1 is LNHDA and CDR2 is SQIVND (reference sequence). The CDR3 has 14 residues. CDR3 amino acids: CASSAGRTNEKLFF. The CDR3 DNA reads TGTGCCAGTAGTGCGGGACGGACTAATGAAAAACTGTTTTTT.

The chain uses TRBV7-8 and TRBJ1-1; the match to TRBD1 covers 9 bases. Germline CDR1 is SGHVS and CDR2 is FQNEAQ. The junction had 10 bases not matched to a gene; V was cut back by 5 bases and J by 3 bases. The CDR3 runs 16 residues. The CDR3 DNA is TGTGCCAGCAGCCCCACCAGGGACAGGGTGGACACTGAAGCTTTCTTT. Protein sequence: CASSPTRDRVDTEAFF.

A single count supports this clone. This rearrangement joins TRBV7-2 to TRBJ1-1; no clear D. The CDR3 extends over 14 amino acids. V was trimmed by 4 bases and J by 4 bases, leaving 13 bases between them. Germline V CDR1 and CDR2: SGHTA, FQGNSA. The CDR3 DNA is TGTGCCAGCAGCTACCCGGGGTGGAGCACTGAAGCTTTCTTT. It encodes CASSYPGWSTEAFF. Together with reference TRBV7-2 and TRBJ1-1, the CDR3 gives the full variable domain: GAGVSQSPSNKVTEKGKDVELRCDPISGHTALYWYRQSLGQGLEFLIYFQGNSAPDKSGLPSDRFSAERTGGSVSTLTIQRTQQEDSAVYLCASSYPGWSTEAFFGQGTRLTVV.

The rearrangement joins TRBV30 to TRBJ1-2; D is undetermined. Germline assignment: CDR1 GTSNPN and CDR2 SVGIG (reference sequence). V lost 2 bases and J lost 8, with 24 bases in between. The length of the CDR3 is 16 residues. The CDR3 DNA follows: TGTGCCTGGAGTTTTTTCCCCTTTAGGAGGGCGGACGGCTACACCTTC. Its protein product is CAWSFFPFRRADGYTF.

This clone came up once. V is TRBV10-3 and J is TRBJ1-1; the D is unclear. V was clipped by 0 bases and J by 0 bases, with 5 bases between them. The CDR3 is 14 residues long. CDR1 is ENHRY and CDR2 is SYGVKD in the germline V gene. The CDR3 here is CAISESVVNTEAFF. In DNA, the CDR3 is TGTGCCATCAGTGAGTCGGTAGTGAACACTGAAGCTTTCTTT.

V is TRBV18 and J is TRBJ2-7, with D possibly being TRBD1 (6 bases). Between the trimmed V and J ends, which lost 2 bases and 4 bases, there was a span of 12 bases. Germline V lookup: CDR1 KGHSH, CDR2 LQKENI. This CDR3 has 14 residues. CDR3 nucleotides: TGTGCCAGCTCACCATCAGGGGTAGGTTACGAGCAGTACTTC. This sequence encodes CASSPSGVGYEQYF.

The chain uses TRBV5-8 and TRBJ1-1, with D unresolved. This CDR3 contains 14 residues. V was shortened by 1 base and J by 1 base, with 8 bases between the two germline ends. The germline gives CDR1 SGHTS, CDR2 YDEGEE. The CDR3 is CASSLWEQNTEAFF. The CDR3 DNA follows: TGTGCCAGCAGCTTGTGGGAGCAGAACACTGAAGCTTTCTTT. Together with reference TRBV5-8 and TRBJ1-1, the CDR3 gives the full variable domain: EAGVTQSPTHLIKTRGQQATLRCSPISGHTSVYWYQQALGLGLQFLLWYDEGEERNRGNFPPRFSGRQFPNYSSELNVNALELEDSALYLCASSLWEQNTEAFFGQGTRLTVV.

The V and J genes are TRBV7-6 and TRBJ2-1, with a tentative D call TRBD2 (7 bases). Germline V lookup: CDR1 SGHVS, CDR2 FNYEAQ. This CDR3 has 16 amino acids. V shed 2 bases and J shed 9 bases, with 20 bases lying between them. The chain's CDR3 is CASSLTGTKSHGEQFF. CDR3 nucleotides: TGTGCCAGCAGCTTAACAGGGACTAAAAGTCACGGTGAGCAGTTCTTC.

The chain has TRBV30 and TRBJ2-5; TRBD2 agrees at 9 bases. The J call is doubtful: the DNA matches TRBJ2-7 better. Germline V lookup: CDR1 GTSNPN, CDR2 SVGIG (reference sequence). The CDR3 covers 14 residues. CDR3 sequence reads: CAWSGRGGFYEQYF. The CDR3 DNA is TGTGCCTGGAGTGGGCGGGGGGGATTCTACGAGCAGTACTTC.

A few counts support this clone. J is TRBJ1-1 and V is TRBV10-3, with D possibly matching TRBD1 (5 bases). Germline V CDR1 and CDR2: ENHRY, SYGVKD. The germline V and J ends were trimmed by 6 bases and 0 bases, with 11 bases remaining between them. CDR3 length: 14 residues. The CDR3 here is CAIRQTVMNTEAFF. The DNA of the CDR3 is TGTGCCATCAGGCAGACAGTCATGAACACTGAAGCTTTCTTT.

This clone was seen once. V usage is TRBV5-8 and J usage is TRBJ2-5; 7 positions agree with TRBD1. V shed 0 bases, J shed 6 bases, and the junction held 11 bases outside the gene matches. The CDR3 has 16 residues. Per the germline V gene, CDR1 is SGHTS and CDR2 is YDEGEE. CDR3 region: CASSLDQRGGAKTQYF. The DNA of the CDR3 is TGTGCCAGCAGCTTGGATCAGCGAGGGGGCGCAAAGACCCAGTACTTC.

The CDR3, as DNA: TGCGCCAGCAGTGGAGCGTTCCGGGAGACCCAGTACTTC. Translating gives CASSGAFRETQYF. The rearrangement uses TRBV10-2 and TRBJ2-5, with unresolved D. The CDR3 contains 13 residues. Germline-derived CDR1 and CDR2 are WSHSY and SAAADI. V lost 4 bases and J 5 bases, leaving 11 bases between the germline ends.

This clone has only one observation. The chain carries TRBV7-9 and TRBJ1-1; no clear D gene. The CDR3 spans 12 residues. Per the germline V gene, CDR1 is SEHNR and CDR2 is FQNEAQ (reference sequence). V was cut by 1 base and J by 13 bases, with 13 bases left in between. The CDR3 nucleotides read TGTGCCAGCAGCTTAGAAGGCCAGCGGGGTTTCTTT. Its protein is CASSLEGQRGFF.

This chain links TRBV28 with TRBJ1-2; 9 bases are a match to TRBD1. CDR3 size: 13 residues. V lost 8 bases and J lost 5; bases outside the gene matches: 6. The V gene's germline CDR1 is MDHEN and CDR2 SYDVKM. The CDR3 protein is CASRQGQGYGYTF. Written as DNA, the CDR3 is TGTGCCAGCCGGCAGGGACAGGGTTATGGCTACACCTTC.

The rearrangement links TRBV18 to TRBJ2-7; 11 bases are shared with TRBD1. V was pared by 4 bases and J by 0 bases, with 14 bases of the junction left unmatched. The CDR3 is 19 residues long. Germline assignment: CDR1 KGHSH and CDR2 LQKENI. The CDR3 bases are TGTGCCAGCTCACTTAACCCCGGGACAGGGGGGCTAAGCTCCTACGAGCAGTACTTC. Protein product: CASSLNPGTGGLSSYEQYF.

The chain couples TRBV11-2 to TRBJ1-5; no clear D. V lost 10 bases, J lost 3 bases, and 16 bases lay in between. Germline lookup yields CDR1 SGHAT and CDR2 FQNNGV. CDR3 length: 14 residues. The CDR3 is CATGVNATNQPQHF. The CDR3 DNA reads TGTGCCACCGGTGTTAATGCAACCAATCAGCCCCAGCATTTT.

The rearrangement joins TRBV2 to TRBJ2-7, with TRBD1 identical over 10 bases. CDR3 length: 14 residues. CDR1 and CDR2 (germline): SNHLY, FYNNEI. J lost 3 bases, V lost 6 bases, and 5 bases had no gene match. The CDR3 bases are TGTGCCAGCAGGGGGGGACAGGGGAACTACGAGCAGTACTTC. It is translated as CASRGGQGNYEQYF. The variable domain in full, completed from reference TRBV2 and TRBJ2-7, reads EPEVTQTPSHQVTQMGQEVILRCVPISNHLYFYWYRQILGQKVEFLVSFYNNEISEKSEIFDDQFSVERPDGSNFTLKIRSTKLEDSAMYFCASRGGQGNYEQYFGPGTRLTVT.

The chain employs TRBV28 and TRBJ2-1; tentatively, D is TRBD1 (6 bases). The CDR3 extends over 11 amino acids. V was trimmed by 5 bases and J by 8 bases, leaving 7 bases between them. Germline CDR1 is MDHEN and CDR2 is SYDVKM. CDR3 residues: CASSRGYEQFF. CDR3 coding DNA: TGTGCCAGCAGTAGGGGGTATGAGCAGTTCTTC.

V is TRBV5-4 and J is TRBJ2-7; TRBD2 matches 8 bases. CDR3 length: 14 residues. J gave up 4 bases and V 3 bases, and 6 bases lay outside the gene matches. Germline V gene sequence: CDR1 SGHNT, CDR2 YYREEE (reference sequence). CDR3 region: CASSSGTRTYEQYF. The CDR3 bases are TGTGCCAGCAGCTCGGGGACTAGGACTTACGAGCAGTACTTC.

Here the CDR3 DNA reads TGTGCCAGCAGCCAAGCTAGCGGGGGACCTCTCTATCGGGAGACCCAGTACTTC. Its protein is CASSQASGGPLYRETQYF. The chain has TRBV14 and TRBJ2-5; TRBD2 agrees at 10 bases. Germline V gene data show CDR1 as SGHDN and CDR2 as FVKESK. V shed 1 base, J shed 5 bases, and the junction held 13 bases outside the gene matches. This CDR3 has 18 residues.

As regards this clone: The junction does not match germline at one end; this may be a read error. The V call is TRBV7-7, the J call TRBJ2-5; TRBD2 aligns across 7 bases. CDR1 and CDR2 from the germline V gene are SSHAT and FNYEAQ (reference sequence). The CDR3 consists of 14 residues. CDR3 DNA sequence: TGTGCTAGCAGCCCGAGGACTAGTGGGGAGTCCCAGTACTTC. As protein: CASSPRTSGESQYF.

V and J are TRBV20-1 and TRBJ2-7; 7 nucleotides match TRBD1. V was clipped by 6 bases and J by 6 bases; unmatched bases: 5. Germline assignment: CDR1 DFQATT and CDR2 SNEGSKA (reference sequence). The CDR3 totals 11 residues. CDR3 nucleotides: TGCAGTGCAGAAACAGGGGTCGAGCAGTACTTC. Protein product: CSAETGVEQYF.

This chain joins TRBV15 and TRBJ2-3, with D uncertain. Trimming cost V 0 bases and J 4 bases, with 23 bases left between them. Per the germline V gene, CDR1 is LNHNV and CDR2 is YYDKDF (reference sequence). The CDR3 totals 19 residues. The CDR3 DNA follows: TGTGCCACCAGCAGAGATTTTAATTGGGTGGGCGCCTCCTCAGATACGCAGTATTTT. Translating it yields CATSRDFNWVGASSDTQYF.

The J gene is TRBJ1-1, the V gene TRBV10-1, with unresolved D. The V gene's germline CDR1 is WNHNN and CDR2 SYGVQD (reference sequence). This CDR3 contains 13 residues. The V gene lost 4 bases and the J gene lost 2 bases, with 8 bases spanning the gap. The CDR3 coding sequence is TGCGCCAGCAGTGCAACAGCTAACACTGAAGCTTTCTTT. It codes for CASSATANTEAFF.

The V and J genes are TRBV5-8 and TRBJ2-5; tentative D call: TRBD1 (5 bases). The V end lost 3 bases, the J end lost 2 bases, and 11 bases lay between the germline ends. Per the germline V gene, CDR1 is SGHTS and CDR2 is YDEGEE. There are 14 residues in the CDR3. The CDR3 loop reads CASSSRTYQETQYF. CDR3 DNA sequence: TGTGCCAGCAGCTCCCGGACATATCAAGAGACCCAGTACTTC.